These 16 T cell receptor beta chains were sequenced from one sample in a study of beta chain features in type 1 diabetes. The study's findings and limits: Among all four CD4+ subsets, Type 1 diabetes patients had TCRB CDR3s that were moderately but significantly shorter.

No antigen is known for these receptors. Sequenced material consisted of expressed TCRB transcripts (all of the isolated RNA was reverse transcribed). TCRdb's table, derived via immunoSEQ multiplex PCR, lists solely in-frame clones and lacks some. Among over 600,000 clones listed, over 10% were seen once. The sample taken for sequencing was naive CD4+ T cells from blood. The receptors derive from a man aged 25 to 40 with type 1 diabetes.

J is TRBJ2-1 and V is TRBV5-1, with D unresolved. The germline V and J ends were trimmed by 0 bases and 7 bases, with 17 bases remaining between them. Germline CDR1 is SGHRS and CDR2 is YFSETQ. This CDR3 spans 16 amino acids. The CDR3, as DNA: TGCGCCAGCAGCTTGGTTTCGAACTTTGAGTCTAATGAGCAGTTCTTC. This encodes CASSLVSNFESNEQFF.

V and J are TRBV7-2 and TRBJ1-3; no clear D gene. The germline V gene encodes CDR1 SGHTA and CDR2 FQGNSA. Trimming pared 2 bases from V and 4 bases from J, leaving 12 bases between. The CDR3 has 15 amino acids. DNA of the CDR3: TGTGCCAGCAGCTTATCTCCCATCTGGGGAAACACCATATATTTT. Translating gives CASSLSPIWGNTIYF.

This chain links TRBV7-9 with TRBJ2-3; 13 bases line up with TRBD2. The CDR3 is made up of 18 amino acids. Germline CDR1 and CDR2: SEHNR and FQNEAQ (reference sequence). J gave up 5 bases and V 4 bases, and 12 bases lay outside the gene matches. CDR3 region: CASSSLWTSGGYGDTQYF. CDR3 bases: TGTGCCAGCAGCTCCCTTTGGACTAGCGGGGGATATGGAGATACGCAGTATTTT.

The J gene is TRBJ2-5, the V gene TRBV18; the match to TRBD2 covers 7 bases. V shed 3 bases, J shed 4 bases, and the junction held 5 bases outside the gene matches. Germline CDR1 and CDR2: KGHSH and LQKENI. This CDR3 is 14 amino acids long. The DNA for the CDR3 is TGTGCCAGCTCACCCTCCCGCGGGGGAGAGACCCAGTACTTC. Its translation: CASSPSRGGETQYF.

This chain links TRBV5-1 with TRBJ1-2, with D tentatively TRBD1 (5 bases). The CDR3 runs to 15 residues. V was shortened by 0 bases and J by 6 bases, with 15 bases between the two germline ends. From germline, CDR1 is SGHRS and CDR2 YFSETQ. This chain's CDR3 is CASSLAAQGSDGYTF. For the CDR3, the DNA is TGCGCCAGCAGCTTGGCCGCGCAGGGCAGTGATGGCTACACCTTC.

The chain links TRBV7-2 to TRBJ1-4; D possibly corresponds to TRBD1 (5 bases). CDR1 is SGHTA, CDR2 FQGNSA, per germline. This CDR3 is 16 amino acids long. Between the trimmed V and J ends, which lost 1 base and 6 bases, there was a span of 15 bases. The CDR3 region has the DNA TGTGCCAGCAGCTTAGGTGTGGATTCAGGGTATGAAAAACTGTTTTTT. This gives the protein CASSLGVDSGYEKLFF.

The chain carries TRBV6-5 and TRBJ1-1; D might be TRBD1 (5 bases). The germline gives CDR1 MNHEY, CDR2 SVGAGI. The CDR3 contains 14 residues. Trimming left V 5 bases short and J 1 base short, with 11 bases between. CDR3 sequence reads: CASSIGHSNTEAFF. The CDR3 DNA is TGTGCCAGCAGTATAGGACACTCGAACACTGAAGCTTTCTTT.

This clone was seen a few times. The genes are TRBV4-3 and TRBJ2-1; 12 bases align to TRBD2. From germline, CDR1 is LGHNA and CDR2 YSLEER. The CDR3 consists of 17 residues. The V segment lost 0 bases and the J segment 7 bases; nucleotides outside the gene matches: 7. CDR3 protein: CASSQEVSGLAGNEQFF. The DNA for the CDR3 is TGCGCCAGCAGCCAAGAAGTGAGCGGACTAGCGGGGAATGAGCAGTTCTTC.

V and J are TRBV21-1 and TRBJ1-3. TRBV21-1 is a pseudogene segment. The CDR3 runs to 15 residues. The CDR3 protein is CASSNGGESGNTIYF. The CDR3 DNA follows: TGTGCCAGCAGCAATGGAGGGGAGTCGGGAAACACCATATATTTT.

This clone occurred a few times. The V call is TRBV11-2, the J call TRBJ2-1; 7 bases agree with TRBD2. This CDR3 is built from 14 residues. The V gene end was trimmed by 5 bases and the J gene end by 4 bases; junction bases not matched to a gene: 5. Germline lookup yields CDR1 SGHAT and CDR2 FQNNGV. The CDR3 sequence: CASSGSSGYNEQFF. CDR3 in DNA: TGTGCCAGCAGCGGATCTAGCGGTTACAATGAGCAGTTCTTC. Full variable domain (rest looked up from reference TRBV11-2 and TRBJ2-1): EAGVAQSPRYKIIEKRQSVAFWCNPISGHATLYWYQQILGQGPKLLIQFQNNGVVDDSQLPKDRFSAERLKGVDSTLKIQPAKLEDSAVYLCASSGSSGYNEQFFGPGTRLTVL.

The chain recombines TRBV30 with TRBJ1-3, with D perhaps TRBD1 (5 bases). The CDR3 extends over 14 amino acids. Between the trimmed V and J ends, which lost 2 bases and 6 bases, there was a span of 14 bases. The germline CDR1 and CDR2 sequences are GTSNPN and SVGIG (reference sequence). CDR3 bases: TGTGCCTGGAGTTCAGGTGGGGGGACAAACACCATATATTTT. Residues: CAWSSGGGTNTIYF.

This chain joins TRBV19 and TRBJ2-1, with TRBD1 identical over 7 bases. Looked up from germline, CDR1 is LNHDA and CDR2 is SQIVND (reference sequence). This CDR3 comprises 16 residues. Trimming at V came to 5 bases and at J to 7 bases, leaving 14 bases not matched to a gene. The CDR3: CASSSTGKRLTNEQFF. The CDR3 DNA reads TGTGCCAGTAGTTCGACAGGGAAACGGCTTACGAATGAGCAGTTCTTC.

The gene calls are TRBV9 and TRBJ2-3; 12 positions match TRBD2. The junction had 3 bases not matched to a gene; V was cut back by 2 bases and J by 2 bases. CDR3 length: 16 amino acids. Germline V lookup: CDR1 SGDLS, CDR2 YYNGEE. The DNA of the CDR3 is TGTGCCAGCAGCGTCGGGACTAGCGGGCCCACAGATACGCAGTATTTT. Translated, it gives CASSVGTSGPTDTQYF.

This clone has just a few counts. The chain has TRBV14 and TRBJ1-1; D gene ambiguous. Germline loops: CDR1 SGHDN, CDR2 FVKESK. Trimming pared 5 bases from V and 1 base from J, leaving 8 bases between. CDR3 size: 13 residues. CDR3 in DNA: TGTGCCAGCAGCTCCCACCAGAACACTGAAGCTTTCTTT. It encodes CASSSHQNTEAFF.

This clone has just a few counts. The gene calls are TRBV7-3 and TRBJ2-3; no definite D call. The ends were cut back, 1 base at V and 0 bases at J, with 5 bases in the middle. The CDR3 extends over 14 amino acids. Germline CDR1 and CDR2: SGHTA and FQGTGA. CDR3 residues: CASSLRTSTDTQYF. The DNA for the CDR3 is TGTGCCAGCAGCTTAAGAACTAGCACAGATACGCAGTATTTT.

V gene TRBV7-9 combines with J gene TRBJ2-7; a possible D gene is TRBD2 (6 bases). This CDR3 has 15 residues. Germline-derived CDR1 and CDR2 are SEHNR and FQNEAQ (reference sequence). V was shortened by 3 bases and J by 0 bases, with 12 bases between the two germline ends. In nucleotides, the CDR3 is TGTGCCAGCAGCTTTGGACGGGGGAGCTCCTACGAGCAGTACTTC. It yields the protein CASSFGRGSSYEQYF.